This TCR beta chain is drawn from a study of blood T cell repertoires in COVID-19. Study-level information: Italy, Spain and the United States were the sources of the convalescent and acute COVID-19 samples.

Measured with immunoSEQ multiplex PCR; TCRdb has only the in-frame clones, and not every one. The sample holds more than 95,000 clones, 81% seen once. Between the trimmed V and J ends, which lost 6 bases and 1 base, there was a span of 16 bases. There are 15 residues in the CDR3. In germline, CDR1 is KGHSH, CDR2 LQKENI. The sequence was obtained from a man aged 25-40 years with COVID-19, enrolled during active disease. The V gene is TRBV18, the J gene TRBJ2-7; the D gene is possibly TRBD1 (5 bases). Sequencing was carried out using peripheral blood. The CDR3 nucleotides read TGTGCCAGCTCGCCCAGGGTTTCGGCATCCTACGAGCAGTACTTC. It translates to CASSPRVSASYEQYF.